These 23 T cell receptor beta chains share one sample of origin, sequenced in a study of Graves' ophthalmopathy and Graves' hyperthyroidism. RNA served as the template for amplifying TCR beta CDR3 regions. HTBI primers primed a first-round RT-PCR, and a second-round multiplex PCR followed. TCRdb reprocessed the multiplex PCR reads with MiXCR, giving one entry per CDR3 protein. This table has approximately 700,000 distinct CDR3 sequences, around 40% appearing once. Sequenced sample: peripheral blood. Source of these receptors: an adult man with Graves' ophthalmopathy.

The genes are TRBV10-3 and TRBJ1-1; 10 nucleotides align to TRBD1. Germline CDR1 and CDR2: ENHRY and SYGVKD. With 10 bases clipped from V and 7 bases from J, the junction kept 9 bases outside the gene matches. The CDR3 sequence is 13 residues long. Here the CDR3 DNA reads TGTGCCAGCAGGGACAGGGGCGGTTTTGAAGCTTTCTTT. This sequence encodes CASRDRGGFEAFF.

This clonotype was observed many times. CDR3 DNA sequence: TGTGCCAGCAGCCGGGACGCCGCCTACGAGCAGTACTTC. Amino acid sequence: CASSRDAAYEQYF. The chain employs TRBV5-6 and TRBJ2-7; tentatively, D is TRBD1 or TRBD2 (5 bases each). Germline values: CDR1 SGHDT, CDR2 YYEEEE. This CDR3 contains 13 residues. V lost 4 bases, J lost 2 bases, and 10 bases lay in between.

The gene calls are TRBV2 and TRBJ2-5; D is uncertain. The germline CDR1 and CDR2 sequences are SNHLY and FYNNEI. This CDR3 comprises 12 residues. Trimming removed 8 bases at V and 5 bases at J, with 12 bases between. DNA of the CDR3: TGTGCCAGCGGGATGAGACGGGAGACCCAGTACTTC. Translated, it gives CASGMRRETQYF.

This clonotype was recorded at least ten times. V gene TRBV20-1 combines with J gene TRBJ1-2; 10 bases map to TRBD1. The CDR3 loop spans 12 amino acids. CDR1 DFQATT and CDR2 SNEGSKA come from the germline V gene (reference sequence). The CDR3 loop is CRTTGGYHGYTF. CDR3 bases: TGCAGAACGACAGGGGGCTATCATGGCTACACCTTC.

This clonotype was recorded only once. Lacking the conserved final phenylalanine or tryptophan, this CDR3 likely reflects a read error. It is unclear where the CDR3 begins or ends on the DNA, so no DNA is shown, and the CDR3 is as TCRdb lists it. The chain uses TRBV7-9 and TRBJ2-2. Germline lookup yields CDR1 SEHNR and CDR2 FQNEAQ (reference sequence). The CDR3 contains 9 residues when both ends are counted. The CDR3 loop is CASSLVASI.

About this clonotype itself: The junction and the germline gene differ at one end; a read error may be behind it. The chain has TRBV7-9 and TRBJ2-2, with D maybe TRBD2 (6 bases). The germline V gene has CDR1 SEHNR and CDR2 FQNEAQ (reference sequence). This CDR3 has 15 residues. CDR3 in amino acids: CASSEAGGKTGGLFF. The CDR3 coding sequence is TGCGCCAGCAGCGAGGCTGGGGGAAAAACCGGGGGGCTGTTTTTT. The full variable domain, in which reference TRBV7-9 and TRBJ2-2 provide the parts outside the CDR3, is DTGVSQNPRHKITKRGQNVTFRCDPISEHNRLYWYRQTLGQGPEFLTYFQNEAQLEKSRLLSDRFSAERPKGSFSTLEIQRTEQGDSAMYLCASSEAGGKTGGLFFGEGSRLTVL.

In DNA, the CDR3 is TGCAGTGCTAGGCGGTCAGGGAGGGGGCATGGCTACACCTTC. This gives the protein CSARRSGRGHGYTF. The chain combines TRBV20-1 with TRBJ1-2; 7 positions match TRBD1. The CDR3 runs to 14 residues. V trimming: 3 bases; J trimming: 6 bases; junction bases outside the gene matches: 10. CDR1 DFQATT and CDR2 SNEGSKA come from the germline V gene (reference sequence).

This clonotype was seen many times. The chain employs TRBV19 and TRBJ1-2, with D hard to call. The germline gives CDR1 LNHDA, CDR2 SQIVND (reference sequence). This CDR3 region has 13 residues. Trimming shortened V by 2 bases and J by 2 bases, and 6 bases separated the two germline ends. The CDR3 sequence: CASSISSNYGYTF. The CDR3 DNA follows: TGTGCCAGTAGTATATCCTCAAACTATGGCTACACCTTC.

The chain uses TRBV5-8 and TRBJ1-4, with D possibly matching TRBD1 (6 bases). This CDR3 has 15 residues. From germline, CDR1 is SGHTS and CDR2 YDEGEE. Trimming removed 4 bases at V and 4 bases at J, with 14 bases between. CDR3 nucleotides: TGTGCCAGCAGCCGGGACAAGTCGGATAATGAAAAACTGTTTTTT. It is translated as CASSRDKSDNEKLFF.

The rearrangement joins TRBV2 to TRBJ2-7, with 7 bases fitting TRBD1. The CDR3 runs to 13 residues. Germline loops: CDR1 SNHLY, CDR2 FYNNEI. Unmatched junction bases numbered 8, after V lost 6 bases and J lost 6 bases. The CDR3 nucleotides are TGTGCCAGCAGCCAAGGGGGCAGGGGCGAGCAGTACTTC. Its translation: CASSQGGRGEQYF.

At least ten counts were recorded for this clonotype. This chain joins TRBV19 and TRBJ1-6, with a possible D match to TRBD1 (5 bases). V was cut by 5 bases and J by 10 bases, with 12 bases left in between. The CDR3 totals 13 residues. The V gene's germline CDR1 is LNHDA and CDR2 SQIVND (reference sequence). This CDR3 is CASSQGEWSPLHF. CDR3 DNA sequence: TGTGCCAGTAGTCAGGGTGAATGGTCACCCCTCCACTTT.

This sequence joins TRBV25-1 and TRBJ1-2; the D gene is possibly TRBD1 (5 bases). The CDR3 has 16 residues. Germline CDR1 MGHDK, CDR2 SYGVNS. The V end was cut by 5 bases, the J end by 13 bases, with 29 bases between. The CDR3 is CASSPRYSLGPYTSTF. The DNA for the CDR3 is TGTGCCAGCAGTCCAAGATACAGTTTGGGGCCCTACACGAGCACCTTC.

This clonotype appeared a single time. The V call is TRBV2, the J call TRBJ2-7; D is uncertain. V was clipped by 5 bases and J by 8 bases, with 10 bases between them. Germline CDR1 and CDR2: SNHLY and FYNNEI. This CDR3 region has 11 residues. CDR3 residues: CASSQGSQQYF. The CDR3 DNA is TGTGCCAGCAGTCAAGGATCGCAGCAGTACTTC.

This clonotype occurred once. Compared with germline, one end of the junction differs, possibly owing to a read error. The chain carries TRBV7-9 and TRBJ2-7; TRBD1 aligns across 10 bases. Germline V CDR1 and CDR2: SEHNR, FQNEAQ (reference sequence). This CDR3 has 14 residues. The CDR3 bases are TGTACCAGCAGCCACCGGGACAGGGGCTACGAGCAGTACTTC. This translates into CTSSHRDRGYEQYF.

This clonotype was found many times. The CDR3 does not close with the conserved phenylalanine or tryptophan, likely indicating a read error. The limits of the CDR3 on the DNA are not certain, so only TCRdb's listed CDR3 is given. The V gene is TRBV15, the J gene TRBJ2-7; the table's D call TRBD1 went unverified against the DNA. The CDR3 length is 8 residues, termini included. Looked up from germline, CDR1 is LNHNV and CDR2 is YYDKDF (reference sequence). The CDR3 sequence is CATEPPYS.

V usage is TRBV5-4 and J usage is TRBJ2-2; D is unresolved. Germline V gene lookup returns CDR1 SGHNT and CDR2 YYREEE (reference sequence). Trimming removed 3 bases at V and 6 bases at J, with 18 bases between. The CDR3 is made up of 16 amino acids. CDR3 sequence (DNA): TGTGCCAGCAGCTCGGCAAGGGTTAATATGGCCGGGGAGCTGTTTTTT. As protein: CASSSARVNMAGELFF.

This clonotype was picked up many times. V usage is TRBV7-2 and J usage is TRBJ1-5; D is perhaps TRBD1 (6 bases). The CDR3 length is 15 residues. Germline CDR1 is SGHTA and CDR2 is FQGNSA. V was pared by 4 bases and J by 1 base, with 11 bases between. CDR3 amino acids: CASSSQGLSNQPQHF. The CDR3 DNA follows: TGTGCCAGCAGCTCCCAGGGGTTGAGCAATCAGCCCCAGCATTTT.

There are a few counts of this clonotype. The chain has TRBV19 and TRBJ2-7; perhaps TRBD1 as D (6 bases). Trimming took off 4 bases at V and 0 bases at J, with 13 bases between the two ends. Germline V lookup: CDR1 LNHDA, CDR2 SQIVND (reference sequence). The CDR3 length is 15 residues. This CDR3 is CASSTEGTSSYEQYF. CDR3 nucleotide sequence: TGTGCCAGTAGTACCGAAGGGACATCCTCCTACGAGCAGTACTTC. Using reference TRBV19 and TRBJ2-7 for the parts outside the CDR3, the full variable domain is DGGITQSPKYLFRKEGQNVTLSCEQNLNHDAMYWYRQDPGQGLRLIYYSQIVNDFQKGDIAEGYSVSREKKESFPLTVTSAQKNPTAFYLCASSTEGTSSYEQYFGPGTRLTVT.

This clonotype was recorded at least ten times. An end of the junction does not agree with germline; a read error may underlie this. This chain connects TRBV7-8 to TRBJ1-2; the D is unclear. The germline V gene has CDR1 SGHVS and CDR2 FQNEAQ. The CDR3 totals 13 residues. The CDR3 DNA is TGTGCCAGCAGCTTAGCGGAGAGGGATCGTGTCTCCTTC. Its translation: CASSLAERDRVSF.

This clonotype turned up a few times. The chain has TRBV5-1 and TRBJ2-5; 10 bases align to TRBD1. The J segment lost 3 bases and the V segment lost 4 bases, leaving 3 bases of the junction unmatched. The CDR3 runs 14 residues. Germline V CDR1 and CDR2: SGHRS, YFSETQ. The CDR3 DNA sequence: TGCGCCAGCAGCGCCGGGACAGGGGAAGAGACCCAGTACTTC. Translating it yields CASSAGTGEETQYF.

This clonotype was counted a few times. The rearrangement joins TRBV20-1 to TRBJ2-5, with TRBD1 identical over 9 bases. CDR1 is DFQATT and CDR2 is SNEGSKA in the germline V gene (reference sequence). The CDR3 totals 16 residues. The CDR3 DNA follows: TGCAGCGCGACGGCCAACGGGGACAGGGTCCAAGAGACCCAGTACTTC. It encodes CSATANGDRVQETQYF.

CDR3 region: CASRAGTGGVGEAFF. The CDR3 nucleotides are TGTGCCAGCAGAGCCGGGACAGGGGGCGTGGGTGAAGCTTTCTTT. This chain joins TRBV7-2 and TRBJ1-1; 12 bases map to TRBD1. This CDR3 is 15 amino acids long. J lost 7 bases, V lost 6 bases, and 9 bases had no gene match. Germline CDR1 reads SGHTA; CDR2 reads FQGNSA.

This clonotype has at least ten counts. This chain uses TRBV2 with TRBJ2-5; 10 bases fit TRBD1. V was pared by 4 bases and J by 5 bases, with 1 base of the junction left unmatched. CDR3 length: 13 amino acids. Germline V CDR1 and CDR2: SNHLY, FYNNEI. The CDR3 region is CASSGTGGETQYF. DNA of the CDR3: TGTGCCAGCAGTGGGACAGGGGGGGAGACCCAGTACTTC.